This T cell receptor (beta chain) was obtained from a study of blood T cells in healthy people across ages. Study results and caveats: Older age coincided with a roughly linear decline in TCR beta diversity per million T cells.

A J-beta primer mix and a sample-barcoded 5' primer were used in a second PCR of roughly 6 to 11 cycles. TCRdb reprocessed the 5' RACE reads via MiXCR and lists one record per CDR3 protein. The table shows about 800,000 distinct CDR3 sequences, with roughly 25% occurring only once. This clonotype was detected only a few times. What it binds is unknown. V dropped 0 bases and J dropped 7; count of bases not matched to a gene: 9. The CDR3 is 15 amino acids. Germline values: CDR1 SGHKS, CDR2 YYEKEE (reference sequence). These data were also reused for a study on T cells of mothers and their children. From that second work: Mothers gave over 8.5 million TCR beta CDR3 reads each, and children 3 million to 3.5 million each. Regardless of relatedness, pairs show thymic selection shaping TCR recombination output in a similar manner. Overlap measured in related mother-child pairs was slightly, non-significantly higher than in unrelated pairs.

The chain uses TRBV5-5 and TRBJ2-5; TRBD1 matches 7 bases. The sequenced sample consisted of blood. This sequence was found in a boy between 10 and 17 years old in good health. The CDR3 DNA sequence: TGTGCCAGCAGCTTGGACGGACAGGCTGAGGGGACCCAGTACTTC. Its protein is CASSLDGQAEGTQYF.